The clone carrying this T cell receptor (beta chain) appeared a few times. The sample belongs to a study of blood T cell repertoires in COVID-19. Clones were sequenced by immunoSEQ multiplex PCR, and TCRdb holds only the in-frame ones, with some missing. Here the sample spans some 260,000 clones, around 80% being singletons. Losses at the gene ends were 7 bases for V and 1 base for J; bases not matched to a gene: 2. The CDR3 totals 15 residues. Germline CDR1 and CDR2: WSHSY and SAAADI. Specimen: PBMCs or T cells enriched from blood (not recorded which). The receptor comes from a man aged 25-45 years with acute COVID-19. V gene TRBV10-2 combines with J gene TRBJ1-6, with 9 bases aligning to TRBD1. CDR3 in amino acids: CASKQGASYNSPLHF. The DNA for the CDR3 is TGCGCCAGCAAACAGGGGGCGTCCTATAATTCACCCCTCCACTTT.